This is a list of T cell receptor beta chains from one sample in a study of shared clonotypes between healthy human individuals. Measured with immunoSEQ multiplex PCR; TCRdb has only the in-frame clones, and not every one. The sample consists of around 2.5 million clones, approximately 93% of them appearing once. Specimen: naive CD4+ T cells from PBMCs. Source of these receptors: a man aged 18 to 35 in good health. Some clones in this sample may be carry-over from other donors' samples. Each CDR3 is given without its conserved first and last residue. Fields, in order: V gene, CDR3 protein.

v_call: TRBV7-3; cdr3_aa: ASSLMGSGNTEAF
v_call: TRBV11-2; cdr3_aa: ASSLVLEPQTYNEQF
v_call: TRBV7-6; cdr3_aa: ASSLGASGTAGELF
v_call: TRBV28; cdr3_aa: ASSLGGQGANYGYT
v_call: TRBV7-2; cdr3_aa: ASSLYNSGTGGEKLF
v_call: TRBV7-9; cdr3_aa: ASSFSSSTGLPSSGELF
v_call: TRBV2; cdr3_aa: ASSELSGRLGNEQF
v_call: TRBV18; cdr3_aa: ASSPARRPGGNEKLF
v_call: TRBV28; cdr3_aa: ASTPARRGNTEAF
v_call: TRBV5-1; cdr3_aa: ASRSTGKSSYEQY
v_call: TRBV5-1; cdr3_aa: ASSFSPGQGFYEQY
v_call: TRBV9; cdr3_aa: ASSVMGTGPYEQY
v_call: TRBV6-5; cdr3_aa: ASSSQGNTIY
v_call: TRBV5-1; cdr3_aa: ASSEAGTGEETQY
v_call: TRBV7-2; cdr3_aa: ASSSRVAGKVTEQY
v_call: TRBV11-2; cdr3_aa: ASSPSGPGFYEQY
v_call: TRBV29-1; cdr3_aa: SVGGQYNYGYT
v_call: TRBV21-1; cdr3_aa: ASSSQGQGRSGKTQY
v_call: TRBV30; cdr3_aa: ACIGRDYEQY